Below, 32 T cell receptor beta chains from the same sample are listed, as sequenced in a study of blood T cell repertoires in COVID-19. Some clones are missing from TCRdb's copy, which holds only in-frame ones; the method was immunoSEQ multiplex PCR. The table has about 210,000 clones, roughly 78% seen once. The source material was peripheral blood. All receptors derive from a woman in her thirties or forties with acute or convalescent COVID-19.

The chain recombines TRBV18 with TRBJ2-1, with 7 bases lining up with TRBD2. CDR1 is KGHSH and CDR2 is LQKENI in the germline V gene. The CDR3 covers 15 residues. V gave up 0 bases and J gave up 6 bases; unmatched junction bases: 5. The CDR3 nucleotides are TGTGCCAGCTCACCACCAGGACTAGACCTCAATGAGCAGTTCTTC. It translates to CASSPPGLDLNEQFF.

The V call is TRBV5-8, the J call TRBJ1-5, with 9 bases aligning to TRBD1. The CDR3 is made up of 15 amino acids. Unmatched junction bases numbered 5, after V lost 0 bases and J lost 7 bases. From germline, CDR1 is SGHTS and CDR2 YDEGEE. The CDR3 region has the DNA TGTGCCAGCAGCTTGGGCGCGACAGGGGGGCAGCCCCAGCATTTT. This encodes CASSLGATGGQPQHF.

A few counts support this clone. The chain uses TRBV25-1 and TRBJ2-7; the D gene is possibly TRBD2 (6 bases). In germline, CDR1 is MGHDK, CDR2 SYGVNS. Trimming took 9 bases from V and 3 from J, leaving 12 bases between them. This CDR3 contains 12 residues. The CDR3 loop is CASTGDHYEQYF. CDR3 sequence (DNA): TGTGCCAGTACGGGGGACCACTACGAGCAGTACTTC.

In its sample, this clone was seen a few times. The chain employs TRBV5-1 and TRBJ1-1; D may be TRBD1 (6 bases). Germline V CDR1 and CDR2: SGHRS, YFSETQ. This CDR3 is built from 16 residues. V dropped 1 base and J dropped 2 bases, with 15 bases sitting between them. DNA of the CDR3: TGCGCCAGCAGCTTGACGGGGCCAGGGGTAAACACTGAAGCTTTCTTT. Translating gives CASSLTGPGVNTEAFF.

This chain joins TRBV4-2 and TRBJ2-1; TRBD1 matches at 9 bases. V dropped 5 bases and J dropped 0; count of bases not matched to a gene: 14. The CDR3 contains 19 residues. CDR1 and CDR2 from the germline V gene are LGHNA and YNFKEQ. CDR3 sequence: CASSFPGQGPPISYNEQFF. The DNA for the CDR3 is TGTGCCAGCAGCTTTCCGGGACAGGGTCCGCCAATCTCCTACAATGAGCAGTTCTTC.

This chain uses TRBV14 with TRBJ2-6; the match to TRBD1 covers 10 bases. After removal of 5 bases from V and 1 base from J, the junction contained 5 bases not matched to a gene. The CDR3 totals 17 residues. CDR1 is SGHDN, CDR2 FVKESK, per germline. The CDR3 nucleotides read TGTGCCAGCAGCTTCAGGACAGGGGGTTCTGGGGCCAACGTCCTGACTTTC. It yields the protein CASSFRTGGSGANVLTF.

V is TRBV7-9 and J is TRBJ1-2; D is perhaps TRBD1 (6 bases). CDR1 SEHNR and CDR2 FQNEAQ come from the germline V gene (reference sequence). Trimming removed 0 bases at V and 4 bases at J, with 15 bases between. The CDR3 loop spans 16 amino acids. This CDR3 reads CASSLAFRGAGYGYTF. Here the CDR3 DNA reads TGTGCCAGCAGCTTAGCTTTTCGGGGGGCAGGCTATGGCTACACCTTC.

This clone occurred a few times. The chain has TRBV2 and TRBJ1-2; TRBD1 is a possible D gene (5 bases). This CDR3 region has 13 residues. Germline V gives CDR1 SNHLY, CDR2 FYNNEI. Trimming stripped 7 bases from V and 5 bases from J, with 14 bases between. CDR3 region: CASMRDGKYGYTF. In nucleotides, the CDR3 is TGTGCCAGCATGCGGGACGGAAAATATGGCTACACCTTC.

This chain links TRBV15 with TRBJ2-5; 7 nucleotides align to TRBD1. CDR1 LNHNV and CDR2 YYDKDF come from the germline V gene (reference sequence). The V segment lost 3 bases and the J segment 5 bases; nucleotides outside the gene matches: 3. The CDR3 is 13 amino acids. The CDR3 here is CATSRTGSETQYF. CDR3 nucleotides: TGTGCCACCAGCAGGACAGGGAGTGAGACCCAGTACTTC.

For this clone: Germline is not matched at one junction end, which may reflect a read error. The chain recombines TRBV2 with TRBJ2-7; unclear D gene. The CDR3 has 10 residues. Per the germline V gene, CDR1 is SNHLY and CDR2 is FYNNEI. The CDR3 DNA sequence: TGTGCCAGCCGTGAGAGGGAGCAGTACTTC. It translates to CASREREQYF.

This clone was seen just once. The J gene is TRBJ1-5, the V gene TRBV7-2; tentatively, D is TRBD1 (5 bases). The CDR3 sequence is 15 residues long. The germline V gene has CDR1 SGHTA and CDR2 FQGNSA. V was clipped by 5 bases and J by 7 bases, with 18 bases between them. The CDR3 reads CASSLSSGAWQPQHF. The DNA of the CDR3 is TGTGCCAGCAGCCTTAGTAGTGGGGCCTGGCAGCCCCAGCATTTT.

The chain carries TRBV10-3 and TRBJ2-7, with D possibly TRBD1 on 6 matching bases. This CDR3 has 13 residues. V dropped 10 bases and J dropped 2 bases, with 15 bases sitting between them. Germline-derived CDR1 and CDR2 are ENHRY and SYGVKD. CDR3 bases: TGTGCCACGCGACCAGAGGGGGCCTACGAGCAGTACTTC. Its protein product is CATRPEGAYEQYF.

The chain is built from TRBV9 and TRBJ1-3, with 7 bases matching TRBD1. CDR3 size: 18 residues. The V segment lost 0 bases and the J segment 0 bases; nucleotides outside the gene matches: 9. Germline loops: CDR1 SGDLS, CDR2 YYNGEE. DNA for the CDR3: TGTGCCAGCAGCGTAGGGACAGGAGGGTCCTACTCTGGAAACACCATATATTTT. Residues: CASSVGTGGSYSGNTIYF.

The chain links TRBV19 to TRBJ1-5, with 7 bases fitting TRBD1. V trimming: 4 bases; J trimming: 0 bases; junction bases outside the gene matches: 18. The CDR3 sequence is 20 residues long. Germline-derived CDR1 and CDR2 are LNHDA and SQIVND (reference sequence). The CDR3 here is CASSSPRGLKGPHSNQPQHF. The DNA of the CDR3 is TGTGCCAGTAGTAGCCCGAGGGGGCTTAAAGGGCCGCATAGCAATCAGCCCCAGCATTTT.

The V call is TRBV9, the J call TRBJ1-6, with D perhaps TRBD1 (6 bases). Germline-derived CDR1 and CDR2 are SGDLS and YYNGEE. This CDR3 has 14 amino acids. The germline V and J ends were trimmed by 4 bases and 5 bases, with 10 bases remaining between them. This CDR3 reads CASSLGHHNSPLHF. The CDR3 nucleotides are TGTGCCAGCAGCCTGGGACACCATAATTCACCCCTCCACTTT.

The chain has TRBV11-2 and TRBJ2-7, with 7 bases lining up with TRBD1. Germline V gives CDR1 SGHAT, CDR2 FQNNGV. The trim removed 7 bases at V and 0 bases at J, leaving 9 bases unmatched. This CDR3 region has 15 residues. The CDR3 DNA sequence: TGTGCCAGCACCAAGGACAGGCAGTACTCCTACGAGCAGTACTTC. Translated: CASTKDRQYSYEQYF.

This chain joins TRBV3-1 (or the pseudogene TRBV3-2) and TRBJ2-2; weak D call: TRBD1 (6 bases). The V end lost 3 bases, the J end lost 4 bases, and 15 bases lay between the germline ends. The germline V gene has CDR1 LGHDT and CDR2 YNNKEL (reference sequence). This CDR3 is 16 amino acids long. The CDR3 is CASSQGWQGTTGELFF. The DNA for the CDR3 is TGTGCCAGCAGCCAGGGCTGGCAGGGGACCACCGGGGAGCTGTTTTTT.

This clone was found once. V gene TRBV6-5 combines with J gene TRBJ2-2, with a weak D call TRBD1 (5 bases). Germline CDR1 is MNHEY and CDR2 is SVGAGI. This CDR3 is built from 15 residues. Trimming shortened V by 6 bases and J by 1 base, and 12 bases separated the two germline ends. CDR3 DNA sequence: TGTGCCAGCAGGAGTCAGGGCCTGAACACCGGGGAGCTGTTTTTT. Amino acid sequence: CASRSQGLNTGELFF.

V gene TRBV6-4 combines with J gene TRBJ1-2; 8 bases match TRBD1. With V trimmed by 2 bases and J by 8 bases, 7 bases remained unmatched. The CDR3 covers 14 residues. Germline-derived CDR1 and CDR2 are MRHNA and SNTAGT. CDR3 protein: CASSDGAGGLGYTF. In DNA form, the CDR3 reads TGTGCCAGCAGTGACGGTGCAGGGGGCTTGGGCTACACCTTC.

The rearrangement joins TRBV27 to TRBJ1-1; D gene uncertain. CDR3 length: 13 residues. Germline loops: CDR1 MNHEY, CDR2 SMNVEV (reference sequence). The V and J ends lost 3 bases and 1 base respectively, with 6 bases between them. As DNA, the CDR3 is TGTGCCAGCAGTTTCGGTGGGAACACTGAAGCTTTCTTT. This encodes CASSFGGNTEAFF.

The chain employs TRBV12-3 or TRBV12-4 and TRBJ2-7, with 7 bases matching TRBD2. V lost 8 bases and J lost 6; bases outside the gene matches: 7. CDR3 length equals 12 residues. The DNA for the CDR3 is TGTGCCAGCGGCGGACTAGTTTCCGAGCAGTACTTC. Protein: CASGGLVSEQYF.

This clone was seen only a few times. This rearrangement joins TRBV23-1 to TRBJ1-6; D is uncertain. TRBV23-1 is placed among ORFs of uncertain function. The V and J ends lost 1 base and 5 bases respectively, with 12 bases between them. The CDR3 is 16 residues long. The CDR3 sequence: CASSQWWPPDNSPLHF. The CDR3 DNA reads as TGCGCCAGCAGTCAATGGTGGCCTCCCGATAATTCACCCCTCCACTTT.

The V gene is TRBV30, the J gene TRBJ1-2, with D uncertain. Germline CDR1 reads GTSNPN; CDR2 reads SVGIG (reference sequence). V gave up 2 bases and J gave up 8 bases, with 12 bases separating them. The CDR3 contains 12 residues. The CDR3 region has the DNA TGTGCCTGGAGTTTCGGAACTAAAGGCTACACCTTC. The encoded protein is CAWSFGTKGYTF.

The chain links TRBV21-1 to TRBJ1-5; the D segment call TRBD1 is taken from the table without a DNA check. TRBV21-1 represents a pseudogene. CDR3 length equals 13 residues. The CDR3 here is CASSPQGNQPQHF. CDR3 DNA sequence: TGTGCCAGCAGCCCCCAGGGGAATCAGCCCCAGCATTTT.

This rearrangement joins TRBV5-1 to TRBJ2-7; 13 bases align to TRBD2. This CDR3 spans 17 amino acids. The junction had 8 bases not matched to a gene; V was cut back by 2 bases and J by 3 bases. Germline-derived CDR1 and CDR2 are SGHRS and YFSETQ. The CDR3 region has the DNA TGCGCCAGCAGCTTCCCTCCGGGACTAGCGGGAATCTACGAGCAGTACTTC. As protein: CASSFPPGLAGIYEQYF.

The chain links TRBV2 to TRBJ1-1; D might be TRBD1 (5 bases). V gave up 2 bases and J gave up 1 base, with 8 bases separating them. The V gene's germline CDR1 is SNHLY and CDR2 FYNNEI. CDR3 size: 14 residues. CDR3 nucleotide sequence: TGTGCCAGCAGTGAAAGAGACAGGAACACTGAAGCTTTCTTT. The encoded protein is CASSERDRNTEAFF.

In nucleotides, the CDR3 is TGTGCCATCAGTGAGTCCGGGGGAAGGGGAGAAAAACTGTTTTTT. Translating gives CAISESGGRGEKLFF. V gene TRBV10-3 combines with J gene TRBJ1-4, with a tentative D call TRBD1 (5 bases). Germline CDR1 reads ENHRY; CDR2 reads SYGVKD. CDR3 length: 15 amino acids. V dropped 0 bases and J dropped 8 bases, with 13 bases sitting between them.

The sample holds one count of this clone. The rearrangement links TRBV5-1 to TRBJ1-4; 9 bases align to TRBD1. Trimming cost V 3 bases and J 8 bases; bases outside gene matches: 5. Germline CDR1 and CDR2: SGHRS and YFSETQ. The CDR3 has 14 residues. CDR3 region: CASSSGQGREKLFF. The CDR3 DNA follows: TGCGCCAGCAGCTCTGGACAGGGGAGGGAAAAACTGTTTTTT.

The V call is TRBV3-1 (or the pseudogene TRBV3-2), the J call TRBJ2-7; 8 bases are shared with TRBD2. J gave up 0 bases and V 4 bases, and 5 bases lay outside the gene matches. Looked up from germline, CDR1 is LGHDT and CDR2 is YNNKEL (reference sequence). The length of the CDR3 is 15 residues. CDR3 region: CASSPTSGPSYEQYF. DNA of the CDR3: TGTGCCAGCAGCCCCACTAGCGGACCCTCCTACGAGCAGTACTTC.

This chain joins TRBV10-1 and TRBJ1-3, with 8 bases fitting TRBD1. The CDR3 runs to 15 residues. CDR1 WNHNN and CDR2 SYGVQD come from the germline V gene (reference sequence). Trimming at V came to 8 bases and at J to 0 bases, leaving 6 bases not matched to a gene. The DNA of the CDR3 is TGCGCCAGCGGCGGGGACAGGTGCTCTGGAAACACCATATATTTT. Its protein is CASGGDRCSGNTIYF.

This rearrangement joins TRBV19 to TRBJ2-4; 14 bases are a match to TRBD2. This CDR3 has 19 residues. Germline CDR1 is LNHDA and CDR2 is SQIVND (reference sequence). Unmatched junction bases numbered 9, after V lost 5 bases and J lost 0 bases. CDR3 in amino acids: CASSAHSGLAGGAKNIQYF. In DNA, the CDR3 is TGTGCCAGTAGTGCGCACAGCGGACTAGCGGGAGGAGCCAAAAACATTCAGTACTTC.

The V gene is TRBV7-9, the J gene TRBJ2-5, with TRBD2 as a possible D gene (7 bases). Germline loops: CDR1 SEHNR, CDR2 FQNEAQ (reference sequence). V dropped 4 bases and J dropped 0 bases, with 18 bases sitting between them. This CDR3 region has 17 residues. The chain's CDR3 is CASSSIRRGAHQETQYF. As DNA, the CDR3 is TGTGCCAGCAGCTCGATACGACGGGGGGCGCACCAAGAGACCCAGTACTTC.